Described below is a single T cell receptor beta chain sequence and its context. Via template switching, UMIs carrying a 6-nucleotide sample barcode were introduced. TCRdb re-called the 5' RACE reads and shows each CDR3 protein once, DNA omitted. Recorded for this sample: around 210,000 distinct CDR3 sequences. The entry originates in a study of monozygotic twins with inflammatory bowel disease. Blood was collected, approximately 2.7 ml per donor. Germline CDR1 GTSNPN, CDR2 SVGIG (reference sequence). The CDR3 loop spans 11 amino acids. The material sequenced was blood. This chain links TRBV30 with TRBJ1-1. The source of this sequence is a human donor with ulcerative colitis or Crohn's disease, or a healthy co-twin of an affected twin (not recorded which). Here the CDR3 reads CAWSVSDEAFF.